This TCR beta chain originates from a study of post-analysis software for immune sequencing data. The study, taken as a whole, reports: Patients showed TRBV5-6, TRBV5-1 and TRBV20-1 among five TRBV segments more frequent than in controls.

Regarding this clonotype: Its specificity is not known.

This CDR3 has 14 amino acids. Per the germline V gene, CDR1 is MNHEY and CDR2 is SVGEGT. cDNA libraries of TCR beta carried unique molecular identifiers. TCRdb processed the PCR reads anew with MiXCR; each CDR3 protein has one entry. The profile covers a few hundred thousand distinct CDR3 sequences, with 45% appearing a single time and around 10% taken by the ten largest. This clonotype was obtained from a girl aged 10 to 17 with multiple sclerosis. Sequenced material: blood. The V and J genes are TRBV6-2 or TRBV6-3 and TRBJ2-4; D is unclear. Gene TRBJ2-7 matches the end of the DNA better, so the J call may be wrong. The CDR3 spells CASSYSNLVYEQYF. The CDR3 DNA follows: TGTGCCAGCAGTTACTCGAACCTAGTTTACGAGCAGTACTTC.